What follows are 7 T cell receptor beta chains derived from one specimen sequenced in a study of blood T cell repertoires in COVID-19. Measured with immunoSEQ multiplex PCR; TCRdb has only the in-frame clones, and not every one. The profile shows about 150,000 clones, 86% of them singletons. The specimen sequenced was PBMCs or T cells enriched from blood (not recorded which). The receptors shown here come from a man in his fifties who had recovered from COVID-19.

To note about this clone: The junction departs from germline at one end; a sequencing error may be responsible. The V and J genes are TRBV7-2 and TRBJ2-2; TRBD1 matches at 8 bases. CDR1 SGHTA and CDR2 FQGNSA come from the germline V gene. This CDR3 spans 16 amino acids. As DNA, the CDR3 is TGTGCCAGCAGCTTCGGTCAGGGGGCGAATACCGGGGAGCTGTTTTTT. Protein sequence: CASSFGQGANTGELFF.

V gene TRBV19 combines with J gene TRBJ2-7, with D tentatively TRBD1 (6 bases). The CDR3 is made up of 14 amino acids. The ends were cut back, 3 bases at V and 3 bases at J, with 12 bases in the middle. Germline V gives CDR1 LNHDA, CDR2 SQIVND (reference sequence). The CDR3 nucleotides are TGTGCCAGTAGTATTCAGGGGAGAGGCTACGAGCAGTACTTC. This gives the protein CASSIQGRGYEQYF.

This rearrangement joins TRBV29-1 to TRBJ2-3, with D possibly matching TRBD2 (5 bases). CDR3 length: 15 amino acids. V was pared by 0 bases and J by 4 bases, with 14 bases between. Looked up from germline, CDR1 is SQVTM and CDR2 is ANQGSEA. The CDR3 coding sequence is TGCAGCGTTGAAGAGGACGGGGTCTGGGCAGATACGCAGTATTTT. It encodes CSVEEDGVWADTQYF.

The chain has TRBV7-6 and TRBJ1-2, with TRBD1 matching over 7 bases. CDR1 SGHVS and CDR2 FNYEAQ come from the germline V gene. J lost 0 bases, V lost 4 bases, and 8 bases had no gene match. The CDR3 length is 16 residues. CDR3 nucleotides: TGTGCCAGCAGCTACCTTGGGGACAGATCTAACTATGGCTACACCTTC. Encoded protein: CASSYLGDRSNYGYTF.

The gene calls are TRBV10-2 and TRBJ2-5, with TRBD2 matching over 7 bases. Trimming at V came to 6 bases and at J to 4 bases, leaving 14 bases not matched to a gene. The CDR3 runs to 16 residues. Germline CDR1 reads WSHSY; CDR2 reads SAAADI. CDR3: CASRGLGGRAAETQYF. CDR3 sequence (DNA): TGCGCCAGCAGGGGTTTAGGTGGGAGGGCGGCAGAGACCCAGTACTTC.

The chain employs TRBV19 and TRBJ1-4, with TRBD1 as a possible D gene (6 bases). CDR1 and CDR2 (germline): LNHDA, SQIVND (reference sequence). This CDR3 has 14 residues. The V gene lost 3 bases and the J gene lost 8 bases, with 13 bases spanning the gap. The CDR3 DNA reads as TGTGCCAGTAGTATCCAGGGGATTCAGGAAAAACTGTTTTTT. Its translation: CASSIQGIQEKLFF.

CDR3 in DNA: TGTGCCAGCAGTCTAGGGGGAAGTAGAAGCAATCAGCCCCAGCATTTT. Translating gives CASSLGGSRSNQPQHF. The chain combines TRBV28 with TRBJ1-5, with D possibly matching TRBD1 (6 bases). The CDR3 spans 16 residues. The germline CDR1 and CDR2 sequences are MDHEN and SYDVKM. Trimming pared 5 bases from V and 1 base from J, leaving 15 bases between.